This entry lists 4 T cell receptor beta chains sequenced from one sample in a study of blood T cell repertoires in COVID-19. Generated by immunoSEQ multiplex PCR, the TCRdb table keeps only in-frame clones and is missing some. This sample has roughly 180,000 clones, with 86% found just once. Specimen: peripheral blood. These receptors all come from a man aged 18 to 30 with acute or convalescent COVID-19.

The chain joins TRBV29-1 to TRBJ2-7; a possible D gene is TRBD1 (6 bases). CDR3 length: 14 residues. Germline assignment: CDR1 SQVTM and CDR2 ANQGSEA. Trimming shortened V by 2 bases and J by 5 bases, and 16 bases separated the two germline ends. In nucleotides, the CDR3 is TGCAGCGTTGAAACAGGGCCTCTTGGGGACGAGCAGTACTTC. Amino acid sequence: CSVETGPLGDEQYF.

The CDR3 sequence: CASSSYRGSLSSYEQYF. The CDR3 nucleotides are TGTGCCAGCAGCTCATACCGGGGTAGTCTCAGCTCCTACGAGCAGTACTTC. The rearrangement joins TRBV11-2 to TRBJ2-7; D is perhaps TRBD2 (5 bases). Trimming left V 4 bases short and J 0 bases short, with 19 bases between. The CDR3 is 17 amino acids. Germline-derived CDR1 and CDR2 are SGHAT and FQNNGV.

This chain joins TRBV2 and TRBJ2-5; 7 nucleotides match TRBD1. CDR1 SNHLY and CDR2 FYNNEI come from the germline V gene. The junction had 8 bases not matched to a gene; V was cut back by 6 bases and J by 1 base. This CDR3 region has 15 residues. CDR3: CASSPPGTVQETQYF. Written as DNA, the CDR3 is TGTGCCAGCAGCCCCCCCGGGACAGTCCAAGAGACCCAGTACTTC.

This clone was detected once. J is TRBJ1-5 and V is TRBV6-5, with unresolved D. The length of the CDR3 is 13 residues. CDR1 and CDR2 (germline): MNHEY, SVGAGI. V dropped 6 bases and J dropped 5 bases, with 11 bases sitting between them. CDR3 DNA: TGTGCCAGCAGCTCCAGTGGAGATCAGCCCCAGCATTTT. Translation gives CASSSSGDQPQHF.